Listed below are T cell receptor beta chains from one sample, sequenced in a study of blood T cell repertoires in COVID-19. The repertoire was sequenced with immunoSEQ multiplex PCR; TCRdb's copy has only in-frame clones and lacks some. Found here are around 30,000 clones, roughly nine tenths of them singletons; the top ten hold roughly 9.8%. The sample was peripheral blood. Source of these receptors: a human donor in a cohort sampled during active COVID-19. The CDR3 runs from the conserved cysteine through the conserved F or W. The D gene is left open where the match is weak. Not all rows give a size; the values are once, few, many and, for expanded clones, a class.

size: once
J: TRBJ2-1
V: TRBV19
D: TRBD1
CDR3: CASRDRGVPPPNEQFF
DNA: TGTGCCAGCAGGGACAGGGGCGTACCCCCGCCGAATGAGCAGTTCTTC

size: few
J: TRBJ1-6
V: TRBV6-5
D: .
CDR3: CASRQGSSPLHF
DNA: TGTGCCAGCAGGCAGGGGTCTTCACCCCTCCACTTT

size: .
J: TRBJ2-5
V: TRBV11-3
D: TRBD1
CDR3: CASSYFGTGKETQYF
DNA: TGTGCCAGCAGCTACTTTGGGACAGGGAAAGAGACCCAGTACTTC

size: .
J: TRBJ2-3
V: TRBV19
D: .
CDR3: CASSNRADTQYF
DNA: TGTGCCAGTAGTAACCGGGCAGATACGCAGTATTTT

size: .
J: TRBJ1-3
V: TRBV14
D: .
CDR3: CASSPFGNTIYF
DNA: TGTGCCAGCAGCCCATTTGGAAACACCATATATTTT

size: .
J: TRBJ1-5
V: TRBV10-3
D: TRBD1
CDR3: CAISERGTGNQPQHF
DNA: TGTGCCATCAGTGAGAGGGGGACAGGCAATCAGCCCCAGCATTTT

size: .
J: TRBJ2-7
V: TRBV7-3
D: .
CDR3: CASSTIPGDEQYF
DNA: TGTGCCAGCAGCACCATCCCCGGTGACGAGCAGTACTTC

size: .
J: TRBJ1-4
V: TRBV4-1
D: TRBD1
CDR3: CASSPGQRNEKLFF
DNA: TGCGCCAGCAGCCCGGGACAGCGTAATGAAAAACTGTTTTTT

size: .
J: TRBJ1-5
V: TRBV7-9
D: TRBD1
CDR3: CASIDLGTVNQPQHF
DNA: TGTGCCAGCATCGACTTAGGGACAGTCAATCAGCCCCAGCATTTT

size: .
J: TRBJ2-5
V: TRBV9
D: .
CDR3: CASSSTGLEMETQYF
DNA: TGTGCCAGCAGCTCAACAGGGCTTGAAATGGAGACCCAGTACTTC

size: .
J: TRBJ2-1
V: TRBV7-3
D: .
CDR3: CASSFGVFNEQFF
DNA: TGTGCCAGCAGCTTCGGGGTATTCAATGAGCAGTTCTTC

size: .
J: TRBJ2-5
V: TRBV3-1/TRBV3-2
D: .
CDR3: CASSQVKETQYF
DNA: TGTGCCAGCAGCCAAGTTAAAGAGACCCAGTACTTC

size: .
J: TRBJ1-1
V: TRBV10-3
D: TRBD1
CDR3: CAMMGQGNTEAFF
DNA: TGTGCCATGATGGGACAGGGGAACACTGAAGCTTTCTTT

size: few
J: TRBJ2-7
V: TRBV7-9
D: TRBD2
CDR3: CASSSLAGGIYEQYF
DNA: TGTGCCAGCAGCTCCTTAGCGGGGGGGATCTACGAGCAGTACTTC

size: .
J: TRBJ1-3
V: TRBV6-2/TRBV6-3
D: TRBD1
CDR3: CASSYGQAGNTIYF
DNA: TGTGCCAGCAGTTACGGACAGGCCGGAAACACCATATATTTT

size: .
J: TRBJ2-3
V: TRBV7-9
D: TRBD2
CDR3: CASSLRLAGSTDTQYF
DNA: TGTGCCAGCAGCTTACGACTAGCGGGGAGTACAGATACGCAGTATTTT

size: .
J: TRBJ1-5
V: TRBV12-3/TRBV12-4
D: .
CDR3: CASSLGQEPQHF
DNA: TGTGCCAGCAGTTTAGGGCAGGAGCCCCAGCATTTT

size: once
J: TRBJ1-6
V: TRBV7-2
D: TRBD1
CDR3: CASSTPPGQGINSPLHF
DNA: TGTGCCAGCAGCACCCCCCCGGGACAGGGAATTAATTCACCCCTCCACTTT

size: .
J: TRBJ2-1
V: TRBV3-1/TRBV3-2
D: TRBD2
CDR3: CASSPGIAGNEQFF
DNA: TGTGCCAGCAGCCCCGGGATAGCGGGCAATGAGCAGTTCTTC